This is a list of T cell receptor beta chains from one sample in a study of OX40 agonist ivuxolimab in advanced cancers. Method: immunoSEQ multiplex PCR; TCRdb's copy keeps in-frame clones and lacks some. This table has roughly 50,000 clones, about 83% appearing once. The starting material was CD4+ or CD8+ T cells sorted from blood, obtained in a trial of the OX40 agonist ivuxolimab. The receptors derive from an adult with an advanced solid tumor such as melanoma, head and neck, liver or kidney cancer. CDR3s include the opening cysteine and the closing phenylalanine or tryptophan. D genes are given only for firm matches. Size tells how often a clone was seen (once, few, many) or the class of an expanded clone, and some rows leave it out.

>TRBD1|TRBV27|TRBJ2-3|-
CASSPRTGTTDTQYF
TGTGCCAGCAGTCCCCGGACAGGAACCACAGATACGCAGTATTTT
>TRBD2|TRBV9|TRBJ2-2|-
CASSATSGSDLGTGELFF
TGTGCCAGCAGCGCGACTAGCGGGAGTGACCTCGGCACCGGGGAGCTGTTTTTT
>-|TRBV5-1|TRBJ2-6|-
CASSLLGAEGANVLTF
TGCGCCAGCAGCTTGCTGGGGGCGGAAGGGGCCAACGTCCTGACTTTC
>-|TRBV5-4|TRBJ2-1|-
CASSARLDNEQFF
TGTGCCAGCAGCGCGAGACTAGACAATGAGCAGTTCTTC
>-|TRBV6-6|TRBJ2-7|-
CASSPRGTNEQYF
TGTGCCAGCAGCCCACGGGGGACGAACGAGCAGTACTTC
>-|TRBV5-1|TRBJ1-4|once
CASSDPGADEKLFF
TGCGCCAGCAGCGACCCTGGGGCCGACGAAAAACTGTTTTTT
>-|TRBV7-9|TRBJ1-2|-
CASSFDGVGIHYGYTF
TGTGCCAGCAGCTTCGACGGAGTAGGGATTCACTATGGCTACACCTTC
>-|TRBV28|TRBJ1-2|few
CASSFVGGKGGYTF
TGTGCCAGCAGTTTTGTCGGGGGAAAAGGTGGCTACACCTTC
>TRBD2|TRBV12-5|TRBJ2-7|-
CASALGAGSYEQYF
TGTGCTAGTGCCCTCGGAGCGGGGTCCTACGAGCAGTACTTC
>-|TRBV28|TRBJ2-5|-
CASRRDGLETQYF
TGTGCCAGCAGACGGGACGGCCTAGAGACCCAGTACTTC
>-|TRBV6-1|TRBJ2-2|few
CASSAREGVNTGELFF
TGTGCCAGCAGTGCCAGGGAGGGGGTGAACACCGGGGAGCTGTTTTTT
>TRBD1|TRBV2|TRBJ2-6|-
CASTTTSPRTGTGANVLTF
TGTGCCAGCACGACGACCTCGCCTCGGACAGGCACTGGGGCCAACGTCCTGACTTTC
>TRBD2|TRBV2|TRBJ2-1|-
CASSEEGLANNNEQFF
TGTGCCAGCAGTGAGGAGGGACTAGCAAACAACAATGAGCAGTTCTTC
>-|TRBV29-1|TRBJ1-2|-
CSGDTLLHGYTF
TGCAGCGGGGACACACTGTTACATGGCTACACCTTC
>TRBD1|TRBV2|TRBJ2-2|-
CASSERQGTGELFF
TGTGCCAGCTCGGAAAGACAGGGCACCGGGGAGCTGTTTTTT
>-|TRBV9|TRBJ2-1|-
CASSVAGDRLYNEQFF
TGTGCCAGCAGCGTAGCTGGCGACAGGTTATACAATGAGCAGTTCTTC
>-|TRBV19|TRBJ1-4|-
CASSIDGRRGEKLFF
TGTGCCAGTAGTATAGACGGACGGAGGGGAGAAAAACTGTTTTTT
>TRBD1|TRBV19|TRBJ1-2|medium-sized
CASQGGFPNYGYTF
TGTGCCTCTCAGGGGGGCTTTCCTAACTATGGCTACACCTTC
>-|TRBV6-5|TRBJ1-1|-
CASSYKTGVEGEAFF
TGTGCCAGCAGTTACAAGACAGGTGTCGAGGGTGAAGCTTTCTTT
>TRBD1|TRBV6-1|TRBJ1-2|-
CASSLRTGEGGYTF
TGTGCCAGCAGTCTCCGGACAGGGGAGGGTGGCTACACCTTC
>-|TRBV6-6|TRBJ1-2|-
CASSYSGTQGGGGYTF
TGTGCCAGCAGTTACTCCGGGACGCAGGGTGGTGGTGGCTACACCTTC
>TRBD2|TRBV7-2|TRBJ2-3|-
CASSLTGGDTDTQYF
TGTGCCAGCAGCTTGACGGGAGGAGATACAGATACGCAGTATTTT
>-|TRBV2|TRBJ1-2|-
CASSDRPPYGYTF
TGTGCCAGCAGTGACCGCCCTCCCTATGGCTACACCTTC
>-|TRBV30|TRBJ2-7|-
CAWSVGQGNDEQYF
TGTGCCTGGAGTGTGGGTCAGGGGAACGACGAGCAGTACTTC
>-|TRBV6-5|TRBJ1-3|-
CASSYTHSGNTIYF
TGTGCCAGCAGTTACACCCACTCTGGAAACACCATATATTTT
>-|TRBV5-1|TRBJ2-5|-
CASSLVTEQETQYF
TGCGCCAGCAGCTTGGTTACAGAACAAGAGACCCAGTACTTC
>TRBD2|TRBV7-9|TRBJ2-1|-
CASSLEGTSGEKQFF
TGTGCCAGCAGCTTAGAAGGGACTAGCGGGGAAAAACAGTTCTTC
>TRBD1|TRBV6-5|TRBJ1-2|-
CASSTDGQAYYGYTF
TGTGCCAGCAGTACGGACGGACAGGCGTACTATGGCTACACCTTC
>TRBD2|TRBV4-2|TRBJ2-1|once
CASSQDASGRGEQFF
TGTGCCAGCAGCCAAGATGCTAGCGGTCGTGGTGAGCAGTTCTTC
>-|TRBV7-3|TRBJ2-1|-
CASSLIPSALTYNEQFF
TGTGCCAGCAGCTTAATCCCTAGCGCCCTCACTTACAATGAGCAGTTCTTC
>-|TRBV28|TRBJ2-3|-
CATTGMLTITDTQYF
TGTGCCACCACGGGAATGCTGACAATCACAGATACGCAGTATTTT
>-|TRBV10-3|TRBJ1-1|few
CAISESRDGTGFTEAFF
TGTGCCATCAGTGAGTCGAGGGACGGGACTGGCTTCACTGAAGCTTTCTTT
>TRBD1|TRBV25-1|TRBJ2-3|-
CASTSSGQGSDTQYF
TGTGCCAGCACTTCGTCGGGACAGGGATCAGATACGCAGTATTTT
>TRBD2|TRBV5-4|TRBJ2-1|-
CASSLELAGYNEQFF
TGTGCCAGCAGCTTGGAACTAGCGGGTTACAATGAGCAGTTCTTC
>TRBD2|TRBV15|TRBJ2-5|-
CATSRDPAGYQETQYF
TGTGCCACCAGCAGAGATCCAGCGGGATACCAAGAGACCCAGTACTTC
>TRBD1|TRBV5-1|TRBJ2-7|once
CASSPSSGQLEQYF
TGCGCCAGCAGCCCTTCCTCGGGACAGCTCGAGCAGTACTTC
>-|TRBV4-2|TRBJ1-5|few
CASSLMNQPQHF
TGTGCCAGCAGCCTAATGAATCAGCCCCAGCATTTT
>TRBD1|TRBV18|TRBJ1-2|-
CASSPIRDRAENGYTF
TGTGCCAGCTCTCCTATCCGGGACAGGGCGGAGAATGGCTACACCTTC
>-|TRBV5-1|TRBJ2-6|-
CASNNSSVQSRANVLTF
TGCGCCAGCAACAATTCATCGGTTCAAAGTCGGGCCAACGTCCTGACTTTC
>-|TRBV5-6|TRBJ1-5|-
CASSPGASALNQPQHF
TGTGCCAGCAGCCCCGGGGCTTCGGCCCTCAATCAGCCCCAGCATTTT
>TRBD1|TRBV28|TRBJ1-2|few
CASSLKGGRGKSNYGYTF
TGTGCCAGCAGTTTAAAAGGTGGCAGGGGGAAATCCAACTATGGCTACACCTTC
>-|TRBV7-2|TRBJ1-1|-
CASSFSAERTEAFF
TGTGCCAGCAGCTTTTCGGCGGAGCGCACTGAAGCTTTCTTT
>-|TRBV7-2|TRBJ2-7|-
CASSAGLNRREQYF
TGTGCCAGCAGCGCCGGACTGAATCGCAGGGAGCAGTACTTC
>TRBD1|TRBV27|TRBJ1-1|-
CASSPQGKGTEAFF
TGTGCCAGCAGTCCACAGGGGAAGGGAACTGAAGCTTTCTTT
>TRBD1|TRBV18|TRBJ2-2|-
CASSPGTANTGELFF
TGTGCCAGCTCACCAGGGACAGCGAACACCGGGGAGCTGTTTTTT
>-|TRBV28|TRBJ1-5|few
CATAQTQPQHF
TGTGCCACCGCCCAAACTCAGCCCCAGCATTTT